This TCR beta chain was identified during a study of blood T cell repertoires in COVID-19 (dated by TCRdb to the early 2020s). Looking at the study overall: Samples covering the acute and convalescent phases of COVID-19 were provided by collaborators in the United States, Italy and Spain. HLA class I and class II types, where available, came from metadata supplied by the sample provider rather than from assay-based typing. The material from the prospective study consisted of cDNA or gDNA derived from T cells, B-cell-depleted T cells, or PBMCs. A de-identified subject ID, COVID-19 status, age in years and sex were almost always included in the sample metadata. Samples came from the ongoing ImmuneRACE study (first 160 participants) plus 1,254 subjects from 6 global collaborators. The repertoires were released in a freely available public database intended as a resource for research on the immune response to SARS-CoV-2. Subjects who had been exposed to COVID-19, were actively infected with it, or had recovered from it provided the deeply sampled blood TCRbeta repertoires that made up the dataset. What the work shows at the level of the full study, not this receptor alone: Clinical and demographic metadata were provided uncurated, with the amount varying by source and participant.

TCRbeta CDR3 regions were amplified from genomic DNA by means of the immunoSEQ Assay, a bias-controlled multiplex PCR. Concerning the study's data processing: Nucleated cell counts per sample were estimated from amplification of reference gene primers within the assay. Sequence reads were collapsed and filtered to measure the absolute abundance of every unique TCRbeta CDR3 rearrangement. For each sample, productive Simpson clonality was calculated by taking the square root of Simpson's diversity index across productive rearrangements. Drawn from immuneACCESS, this table holds only the in-frame rearrangements with V and J called that TCRdb kept. Clones are partly lost; checked studies trace under half to an unresolved V gene and leave the rest unexplained. V, J and clone size are those of that table, while D and trimming were read from the DNA. The sample table contains under 200,000 clones; only one count was recorded for 83% of them. The ten largest clones add up to about 1.5% of the sample.

Counted from cysteine to phenylalanine, this CDR3 has 15 amino acids. The sequence is cut down to CDR3 DNA, 45 bases in frame from base 1. The V end loses 5 bases and the J end loses 0 bases, and a stretch of 11 bases separates them. Sequences LGHDT (CDR1) and YNNKEL (CDR2) are obtained from the germline V gene (reference sequence). About this clone itself: The specificity of this receptor is unknown. Base quality data are lacking; no much larger clone is found one base away.

Each collaborating institution followed its own protocols to collect whole blood in K2EDTA tubes. For TCRbeta analysis, collaborators shipped samples in one of three forms: frozen whole blood, isolated PBMCs, or DNA extracted from either of those sample types. The chain is made from TRBV3-1 (or the pseudogene TRBV3-2) and TRBJ2-4; the D gene is unclear. The sample was peripheral blood. This TCR came from a human donor in a cohort sampled during active COVID-19. CDR3 reads: CASSYSSVAKNIQYF. The DNA sequence is TGTGCCAGCAGCTACTCATCCGTAGCCAAAAACATTCAGTACTTC.